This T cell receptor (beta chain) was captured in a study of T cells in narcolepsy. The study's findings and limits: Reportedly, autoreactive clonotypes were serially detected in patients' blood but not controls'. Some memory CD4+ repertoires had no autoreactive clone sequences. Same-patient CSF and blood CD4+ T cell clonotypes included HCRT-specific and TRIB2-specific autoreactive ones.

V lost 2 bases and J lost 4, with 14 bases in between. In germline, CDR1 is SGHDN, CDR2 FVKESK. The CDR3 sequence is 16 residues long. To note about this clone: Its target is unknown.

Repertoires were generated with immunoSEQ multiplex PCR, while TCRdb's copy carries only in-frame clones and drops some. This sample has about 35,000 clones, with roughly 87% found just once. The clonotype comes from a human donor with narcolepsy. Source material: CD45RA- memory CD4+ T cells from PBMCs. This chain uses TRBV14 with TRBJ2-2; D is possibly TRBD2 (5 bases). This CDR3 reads CASSQFRGLGTGELFF. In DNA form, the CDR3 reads TGTGCCAGCAGCCAATTTCGGGGTCTGGGCACCGGGGAGCTGTTTTTT.